This T cell receptor beta chain emerged from a study of response to subunit inactivated influenza vaccine. Overall study results and limits: The authors suggested that few new T cells are recruited per seasonal influenza vaccination.

This clonotype was detected a few times. What it binds is unknown. J lost 2 bases, V lost 3 bases, and 5 bases had no gene match. The CDR3 runs to 15 residues. Germline values: CDR1 SQVTM, CDR2 ANQGSEA. One entry per CDR3 protein results from TCRdb running MiXCR on the RT-PCR reads. Altogether 150,000 to 200,000 distinct CDR3 sequences are present, over 8.5% being singletons, with the ten largest covering roughly 40%. Sample: CD8+ T cells sorted from PBMCs, taken about 24 months after vaccination. The V gene is TRBV29-1, the J gene TRBJ2-2, with TRBD1 identical over 8 bases. This clonotype was obtained from a man in his fifties or sixties who received an inactivated influenza vaccine. CDR3 in amino acids: CSVESGGVNTGELFF. The CDR3 nucleotides are TGCAGCGTTGAGTCAGGGGGCGTCAACACCGGGGAGCTGTTTTTT.